The clone carrying this T cell receptor beta chain showed up many times. Its antigen is not identified. TCR beta CDR3 sequences were amplified from RNA transcripts. In the first-round RT-PCR of the TCR CDR3, the HTBI primer set was used. One entry per CDR3 protein, called by TCRdb with MiXCR from the multiplex PCR reads. The table records 500,000 to 750,000 distinct CDR3 sequences, approximately 14% of them present only once. Patients between 18 and 65 years old had hyperthyroidism, newly diagnosed and lasting under 2 months. This specimen belongs to a study of T cells in Graves' hyperthyroidism and ophthalmopathy. Study-wide results and limits: Ophthalmopathy was identified by the model a median about 6.8 months ahead of onset.

The CDR3 covers 12 residues. J gave up 7 bases and V 4 bases, and 2 bases lay outside the gene matches. Germline V lookup: CDR1 LGHDT, CDR2 YNNKEL (reference sequence). The chain links TRBV3-1 to TRBJ2-3; 7 bases are a match to TRBD1. The receptor's source is a woman in her twenties or thirties with Graves' hyperthyroidism. The material sequenced was blood. The CDR3 protein is CASSPTGNTQYF. As DNA, the CDR3 is TGTGCCAGCAGCCCGACAGGGAATACGCAGTATTTT.